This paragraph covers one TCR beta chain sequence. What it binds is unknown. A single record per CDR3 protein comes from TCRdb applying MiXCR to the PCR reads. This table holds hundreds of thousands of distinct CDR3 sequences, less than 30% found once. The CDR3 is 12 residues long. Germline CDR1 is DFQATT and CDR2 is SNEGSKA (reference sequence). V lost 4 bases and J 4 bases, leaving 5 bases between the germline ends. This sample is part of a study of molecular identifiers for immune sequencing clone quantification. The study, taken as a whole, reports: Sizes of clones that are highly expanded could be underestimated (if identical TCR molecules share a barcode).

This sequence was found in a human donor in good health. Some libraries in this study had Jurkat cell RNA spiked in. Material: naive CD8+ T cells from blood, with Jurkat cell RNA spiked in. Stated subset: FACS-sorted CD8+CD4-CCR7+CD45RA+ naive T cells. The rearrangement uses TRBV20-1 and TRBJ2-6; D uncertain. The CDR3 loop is CSATGGANVLTF. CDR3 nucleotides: TGCAGTGCTACCGGAGGGGCCAACGTCCTGACTTTC.